The rows below give T cell receptor beta chains drawn from one sample of a study of T cell clusters in autoimmune cytopenias. Using the multiplex PCR reads, TCRdb records one entry per CDR3 protein without DNA. The clone table shows 6,500 to 9,000 distinct CDR3 sequences, with the ten largest holding 20% to 25%. The sample also formed part of further work on T cell repertoires in aging, cancer and after chemotherapy.

Material: peripheral blood. These receptors were obtained from a human donor in good health. CDR3s include the opening cysteine and the closing phenylalanine or tryptophan. The order of the fields is clone size, J gene, V gene, CDR3 protein. Expanded clones are given a class, and other clones once, few, many or no size at all.

clone_size: NA; j_call: TRBJ1-1; v_call: TRBV29-1; cdr3_aa: CSVDRGNTEAFF
clone_size: NA; j_call: TRBJ1-5; v_call: TRBV7-9; cdr3_aa: CASSASGGPSNQPQHF
clone_size: medium-sized; j_call: TRBJ2-5; v_call: TRBV13; cdr3_aa: CASSSRPGGRETQYF
clone_size: NA; j_call: TRBJ2-5; v_call: TRBV5-1; cdr3_aa: CASSLVQGPPETQYF
clone_size: NA; j_call: TRBJ2-7; v_call: TRBV19; cdr3_aa: CASSLGGQGFHEQYF
clone_size: NA; j_call: TRBJ2-1; v_call: TRBV5-1; cdr3_aa: CASSLEAGVFDEQFF
clone_size: NA; j_call: TRBJ2-1; v_call: TRBV6-6; cdr3_aa: CASSYYIRLAGDLYNEQFF
clone_size: NA; j_call: TRBJ2-5; v_call: TRBV5-4; cdr3_aa: CASSLSGQGGETQYF
clone_size: NA; j_call: TRBJ2-7; v_call: TRBV6-2/TRBV6-3; cdr3_aa: CASSEVGQASLSYEQYF
clone_size: medium-sized; j_call: TRBJ2-1; v_call: TRBV19; cdr3_aa: CASRREVDEQFF
clone_size: NA; j_call: TRBJ2-5; v_call: TRBV5-4; cdr3_aa: CASSLGGTQETQYF
clone_size: NA; j_call: TRBJ2-1; v_call: TRBV27; cdr3_aa: CASTKGSTTYNEQFF
clone_size: NA; j_call: TRBJ1-6; v_call: TRBV5-4; cdr3_aa: CASSLGQDYNSPLHF
clone_size: NA; j_call: TRBJ2-7; v_call: TRBV5-4; cdr3_aa: CASSLDRYTYEQYF
clone_size: NA; j_call: TRBJ2-5; v_call: TRBV6-4; cdr3_aa: CASSDGGSETQYF
clone_size: NA; j_call: TRBJ1-1; v_call: TRBV6-5; cdr3_aa: CATRRFGTEAFF
clone_size: medium-sized; j_call: TRBJ2-7; v_call: TRBV29-1; cdr3_aa: CSAARDTNTYEQYF
clone_size: NA; j_call: TRBJ2-5; v_call: TRBV6-1; cdr3_aa: CASRSGGLGETQYF
clone_size: NA; j_call: TRBJ1-1; v_call: TRBV19; cdr3_aa: CASSQGLNTEAFF
clone_size: NA; j_call: TRBJ1-2; v_call: TRBV6-6; cdr3_aa: CASSPAPNYGYTF
clone_size: NA; j_call: TRBJ2-7; v_call: TRBV30; cdr3_aa: CASNPRDRVNEQYF
clone_size: NA; j_call: TRBJ1-2; v_call: TRBV30; cdr3_aa: CAWSVIEKRGYTF
clone_size: NA; j_call: TRBJ1-1; v_call: TRBV10-3; cdr3_aa: CAISGTRGSEAFF
clone_size: medium-sized; j_call: TRBJ2-1; v_call: TRBV11-1; cdr3_aa: CASSPLRGRSSYNEQFF
clone_size: medium-sized; j_call: TRBJ1-5; v_call: TRBV29-1; cdr3_aa: CSVEDEADQPQHF
clone_size: NA; j_call: TRBJ1-5; v_call: TRBV6-6; cdr3_aa: CASTKTGRSSNGQPQHF
clone_size: medium-sized; j_call: TRBJ2-3; v_call: TRBV30; cdr3_aa: CAWSAYRGGGGDTQYF
clone_size: large; j_call: TRBJ2-3; v_call: TRBV29-1; cdr3_aa: CSVQGKPTDTQYF
clone_size: NA; j_call: TRBJ1-3; v_call: TRBV19; cdr3_aa: CASSMVGSGNTIYF